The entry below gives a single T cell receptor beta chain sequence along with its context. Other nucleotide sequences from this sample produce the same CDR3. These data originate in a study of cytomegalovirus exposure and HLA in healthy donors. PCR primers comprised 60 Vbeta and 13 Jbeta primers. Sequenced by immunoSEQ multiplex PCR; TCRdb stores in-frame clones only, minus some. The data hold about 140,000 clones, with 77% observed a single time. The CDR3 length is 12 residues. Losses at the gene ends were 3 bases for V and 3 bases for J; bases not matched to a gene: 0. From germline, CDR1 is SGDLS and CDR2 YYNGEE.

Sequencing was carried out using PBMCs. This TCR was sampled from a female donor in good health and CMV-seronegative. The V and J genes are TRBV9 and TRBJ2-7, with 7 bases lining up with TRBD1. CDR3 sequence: CASSGQGYEQYF. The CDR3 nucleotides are TGTGCCAGCAGCGGACAGGGCTACGAGCAGTACTTC.